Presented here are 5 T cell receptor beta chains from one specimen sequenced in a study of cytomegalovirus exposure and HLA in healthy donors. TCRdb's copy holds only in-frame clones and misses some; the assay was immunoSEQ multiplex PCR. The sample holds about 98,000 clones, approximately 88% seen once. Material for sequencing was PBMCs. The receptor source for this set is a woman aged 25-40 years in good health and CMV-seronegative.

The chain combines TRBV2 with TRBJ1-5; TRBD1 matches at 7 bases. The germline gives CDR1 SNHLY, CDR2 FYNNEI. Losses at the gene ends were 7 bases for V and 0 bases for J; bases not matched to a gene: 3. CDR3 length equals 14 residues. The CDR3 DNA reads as TGTGCCAGCAAACAGGGGAATAGCAATCAGCCCCAGCATTTT. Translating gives CASKQGNSNQPQHF.

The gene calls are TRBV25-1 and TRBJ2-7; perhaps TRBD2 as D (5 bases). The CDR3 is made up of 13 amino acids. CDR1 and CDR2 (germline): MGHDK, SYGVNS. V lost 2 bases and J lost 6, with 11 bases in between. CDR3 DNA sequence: TGTGCCAGCAGTGAACTCAGGAGCGGCGAGCAGTACTTC. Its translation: CASSELRSGEQYF.

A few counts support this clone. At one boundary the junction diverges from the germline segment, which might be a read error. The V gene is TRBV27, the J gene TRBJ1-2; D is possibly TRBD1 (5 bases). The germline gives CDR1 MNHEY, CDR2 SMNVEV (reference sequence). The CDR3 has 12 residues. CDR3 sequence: CASSPPGGEGLF. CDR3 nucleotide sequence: TGTGCCAGCAGTCCGCCGGGGGGGGAAGGCTTATTC.

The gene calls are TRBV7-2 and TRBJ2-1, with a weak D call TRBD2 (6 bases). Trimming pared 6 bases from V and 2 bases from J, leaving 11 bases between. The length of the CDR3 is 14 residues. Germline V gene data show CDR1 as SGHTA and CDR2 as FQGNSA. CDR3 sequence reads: CASRLTSTYNEQFF. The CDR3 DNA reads TGTGCCAGCAGGTTGACTAGTACCTACAATGAGCAGTTCTTC.

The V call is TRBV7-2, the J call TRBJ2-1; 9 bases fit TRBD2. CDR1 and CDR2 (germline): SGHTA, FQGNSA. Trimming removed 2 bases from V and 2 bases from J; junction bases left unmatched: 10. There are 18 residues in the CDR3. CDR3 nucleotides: TGTGCCAGCAGCTTATTGGGTAGCGGGAGATTCACCTACAATGAGCAGTTCTTC. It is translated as CASSLLGSGRFTYNEQFF.